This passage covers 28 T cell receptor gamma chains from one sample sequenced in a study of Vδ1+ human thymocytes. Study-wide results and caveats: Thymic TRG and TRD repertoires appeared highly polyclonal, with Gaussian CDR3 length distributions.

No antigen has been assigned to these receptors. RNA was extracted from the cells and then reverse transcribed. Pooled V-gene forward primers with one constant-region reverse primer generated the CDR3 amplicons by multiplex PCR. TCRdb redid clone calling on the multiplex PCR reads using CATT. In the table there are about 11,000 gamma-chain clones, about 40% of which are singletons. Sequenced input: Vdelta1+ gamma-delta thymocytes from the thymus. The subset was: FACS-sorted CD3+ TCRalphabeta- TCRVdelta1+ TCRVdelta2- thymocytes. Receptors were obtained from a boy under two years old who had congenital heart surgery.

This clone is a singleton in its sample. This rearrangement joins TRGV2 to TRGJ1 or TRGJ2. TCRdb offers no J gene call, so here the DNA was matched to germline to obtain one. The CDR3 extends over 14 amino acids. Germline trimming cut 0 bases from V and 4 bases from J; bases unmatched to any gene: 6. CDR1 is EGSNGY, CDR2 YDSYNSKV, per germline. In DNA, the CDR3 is TGTGCCACCTGGGACGGGCCAGGGTATTATAAGAAACTCTTT. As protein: CATWDGPGYYKKLF.

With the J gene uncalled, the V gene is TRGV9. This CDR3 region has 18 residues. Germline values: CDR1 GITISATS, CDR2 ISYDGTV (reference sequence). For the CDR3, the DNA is TGTGCCTTGTGGGAGGTGATCCCCCAATTGTTGGGGAAAAAAAAAAAGCTCTTT. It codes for CALWEVIPQLLGKKKKLF.

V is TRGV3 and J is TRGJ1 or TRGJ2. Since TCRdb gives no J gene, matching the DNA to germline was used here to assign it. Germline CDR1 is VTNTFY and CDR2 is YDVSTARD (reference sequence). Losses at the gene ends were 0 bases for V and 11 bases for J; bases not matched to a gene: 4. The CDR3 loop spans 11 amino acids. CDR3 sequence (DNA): TGTGCCACCTGGGACAGGCCCGAGAAACTCTTT. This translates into CATWDRPEKLF.

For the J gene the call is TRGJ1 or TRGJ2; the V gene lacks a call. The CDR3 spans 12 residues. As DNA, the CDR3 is TGTGCCACCTGGGACAGGCCACGAGGGAAACTCTTT. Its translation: CATWDRPRGKLF.

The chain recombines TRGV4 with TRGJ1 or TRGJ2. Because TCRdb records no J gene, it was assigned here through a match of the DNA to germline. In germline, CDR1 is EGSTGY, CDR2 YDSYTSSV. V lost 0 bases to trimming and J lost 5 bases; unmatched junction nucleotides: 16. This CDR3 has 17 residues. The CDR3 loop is CATWDGPAPGSDYKKLF. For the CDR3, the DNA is TGTGCCACCTGGGATGGGCCCGCCCCGGGGAGTGATTATAAGAAACTCTTT.

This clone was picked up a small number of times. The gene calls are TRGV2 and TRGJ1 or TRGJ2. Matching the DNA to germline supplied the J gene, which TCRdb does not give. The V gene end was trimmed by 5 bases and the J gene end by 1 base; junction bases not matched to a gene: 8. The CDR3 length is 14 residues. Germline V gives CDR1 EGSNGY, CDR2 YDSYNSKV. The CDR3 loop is CATWAVGNYYKKLF. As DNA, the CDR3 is TGTGCCACCTGGGCGGTGGGAAATTATTATAAGAAACTCTTT.

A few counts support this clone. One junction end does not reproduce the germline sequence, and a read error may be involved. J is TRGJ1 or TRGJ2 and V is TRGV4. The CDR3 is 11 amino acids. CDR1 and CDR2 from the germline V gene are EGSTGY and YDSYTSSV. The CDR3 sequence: CANWDGPEKLF. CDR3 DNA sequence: TGTGCCAACTGGGATGGGCCGGAGAAACTCTTT.

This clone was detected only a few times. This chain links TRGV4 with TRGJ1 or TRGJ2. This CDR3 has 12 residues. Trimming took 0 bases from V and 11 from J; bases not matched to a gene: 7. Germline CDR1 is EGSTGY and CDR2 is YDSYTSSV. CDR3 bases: TGTGCCACCTGGGATGGGCGCAGGGAGAAACTCTTT. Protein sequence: CATWDGRREKLF.

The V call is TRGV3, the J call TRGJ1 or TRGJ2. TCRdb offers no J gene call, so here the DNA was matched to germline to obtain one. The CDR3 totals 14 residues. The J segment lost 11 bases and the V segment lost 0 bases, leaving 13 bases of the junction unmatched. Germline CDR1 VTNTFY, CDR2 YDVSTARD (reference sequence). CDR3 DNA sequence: TGTGCCACCTGGGACAGGCTAGTGGCTTGTGAGAAACTCTTT. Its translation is CATWDRLVACEKLF.

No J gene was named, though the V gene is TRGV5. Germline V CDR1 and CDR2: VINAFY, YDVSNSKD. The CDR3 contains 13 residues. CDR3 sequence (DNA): TGTGCCACCTGGGACAGGCGGGCAGGGGAGAAAATCTTT. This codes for CATWDRRAGEKIF.

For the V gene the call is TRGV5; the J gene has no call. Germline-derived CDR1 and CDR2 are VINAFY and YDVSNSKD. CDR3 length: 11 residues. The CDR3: CATWDTWGELF. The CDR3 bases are TGTGCCACCTGGGACACCTGGGGGGAACTCTTT.

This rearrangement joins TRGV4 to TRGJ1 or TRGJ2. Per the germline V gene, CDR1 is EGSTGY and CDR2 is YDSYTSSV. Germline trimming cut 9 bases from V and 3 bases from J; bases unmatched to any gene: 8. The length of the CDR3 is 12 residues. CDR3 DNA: TGTGCCACCGCCGCGGGTTATTATAAGAAACTCTTT. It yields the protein CATAAGYYKKLF.

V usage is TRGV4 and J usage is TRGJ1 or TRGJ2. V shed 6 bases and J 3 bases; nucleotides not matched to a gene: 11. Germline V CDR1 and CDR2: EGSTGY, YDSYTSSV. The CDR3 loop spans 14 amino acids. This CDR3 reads CATWIDGPYYKKLF. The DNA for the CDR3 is TGTGCCACCTGGATTGACGGGCCTTATTATAAGAAACTCTTT.

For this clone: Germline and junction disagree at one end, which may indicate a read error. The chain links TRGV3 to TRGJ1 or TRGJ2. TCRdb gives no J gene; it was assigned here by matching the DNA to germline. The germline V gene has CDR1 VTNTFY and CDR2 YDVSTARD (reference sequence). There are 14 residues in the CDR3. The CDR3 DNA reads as TGTGCCACCTGGGACAGGCGACCTTATGATAAGAAACTCTTT. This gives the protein CATWDRRPYDKKLF.

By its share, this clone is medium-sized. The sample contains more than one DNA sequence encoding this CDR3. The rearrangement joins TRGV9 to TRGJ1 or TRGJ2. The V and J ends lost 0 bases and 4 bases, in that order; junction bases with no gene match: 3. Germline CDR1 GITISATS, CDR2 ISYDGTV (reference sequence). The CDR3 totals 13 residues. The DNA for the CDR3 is TGTGCCTTGTGGGAGGTGCGATATTATAAGAAACTCTTT. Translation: CALWEVRYYKKLF.

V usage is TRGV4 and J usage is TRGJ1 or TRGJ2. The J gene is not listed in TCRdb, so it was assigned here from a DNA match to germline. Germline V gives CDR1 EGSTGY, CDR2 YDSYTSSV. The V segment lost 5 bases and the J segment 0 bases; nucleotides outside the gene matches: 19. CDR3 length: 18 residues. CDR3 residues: CATWAEEGGASNYYKKLF. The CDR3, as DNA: TGTGCCACCTGGGCCGAGGAAGGAGGCGCCTCGAATTATTATAAGAAACTCTTT.

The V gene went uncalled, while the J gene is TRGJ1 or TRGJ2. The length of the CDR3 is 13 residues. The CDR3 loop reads CAFKSTNYYKKLF. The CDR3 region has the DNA TGTGCCTTCAAATCGACGAATTATTATAAGAAACTCTTT.

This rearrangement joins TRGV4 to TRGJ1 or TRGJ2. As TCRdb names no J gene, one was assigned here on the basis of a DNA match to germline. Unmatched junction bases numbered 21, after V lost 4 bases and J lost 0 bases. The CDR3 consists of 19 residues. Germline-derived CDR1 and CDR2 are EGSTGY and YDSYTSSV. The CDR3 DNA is TGTGCCACCTGGGAAAGACAAACTCTCAAAAATTCGAATTATTATAAGAAACTCTTT. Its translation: CATWERQTLKNSNYYKKLF.

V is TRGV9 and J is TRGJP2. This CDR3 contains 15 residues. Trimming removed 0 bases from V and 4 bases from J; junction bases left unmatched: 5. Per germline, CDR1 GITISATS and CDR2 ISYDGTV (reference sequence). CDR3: CALWEVFNSDWIKTF. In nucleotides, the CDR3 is TGTGCCTTGTGGGAGGTGTTTAATAGTGATTGGATCAAGACGTTT.

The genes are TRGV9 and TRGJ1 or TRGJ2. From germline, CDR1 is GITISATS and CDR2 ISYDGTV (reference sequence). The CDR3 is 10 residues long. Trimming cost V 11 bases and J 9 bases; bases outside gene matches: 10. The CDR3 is CASQTLKKLF. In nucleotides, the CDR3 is TGTGCCTCGCAGACTCTTAAGAAACTCTTT.

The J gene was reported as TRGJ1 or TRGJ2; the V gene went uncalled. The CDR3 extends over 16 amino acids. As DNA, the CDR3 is TGTGCCACCTGGGACGGAGATGGTGACAGAAAATATAAGAAACTCTTT. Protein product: CATWDGDGDRKYKKLF.

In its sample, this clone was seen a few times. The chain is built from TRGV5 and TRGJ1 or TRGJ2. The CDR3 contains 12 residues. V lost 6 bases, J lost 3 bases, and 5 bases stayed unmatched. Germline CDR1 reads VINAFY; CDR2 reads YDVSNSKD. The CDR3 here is CATWPFYYKKLF. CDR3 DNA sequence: TGTGCCACCTGGCCCTTTTATTATAAGAAACTCTTT.

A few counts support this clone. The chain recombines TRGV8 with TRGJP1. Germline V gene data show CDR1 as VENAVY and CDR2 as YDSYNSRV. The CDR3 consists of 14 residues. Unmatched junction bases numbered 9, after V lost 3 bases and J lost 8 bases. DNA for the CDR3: TGTGCCACCTGGGATTGGGGGGAGGGTTGGTTCAAGATATTT. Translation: CATWDWGEGWFKIF.

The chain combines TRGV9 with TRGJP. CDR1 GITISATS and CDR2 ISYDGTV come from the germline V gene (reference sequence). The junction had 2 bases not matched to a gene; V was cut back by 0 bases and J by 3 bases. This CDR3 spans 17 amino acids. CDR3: CALWEVSQELGKKIKVF. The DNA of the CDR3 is TGTGCCTTGTGGGAGGTGTCGCAAGAGTTGGGCAAAAAAATCAAGGTATTT.

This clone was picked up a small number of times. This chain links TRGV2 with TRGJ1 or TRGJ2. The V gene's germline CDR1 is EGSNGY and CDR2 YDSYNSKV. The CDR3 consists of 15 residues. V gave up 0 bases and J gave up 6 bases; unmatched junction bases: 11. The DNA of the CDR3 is TGTGCCACCTGGGACGGGCTAGTTAGGTCTTATAAGAAACTCTTT. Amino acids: CATWDGLVRSYKKLF.

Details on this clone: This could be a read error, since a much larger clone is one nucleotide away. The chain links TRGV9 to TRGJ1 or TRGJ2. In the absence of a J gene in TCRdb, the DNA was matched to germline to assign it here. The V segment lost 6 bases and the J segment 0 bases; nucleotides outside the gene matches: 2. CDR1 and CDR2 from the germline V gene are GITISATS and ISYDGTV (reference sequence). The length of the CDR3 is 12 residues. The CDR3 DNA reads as TGTGCCTTGTGGAAGAATTATTATAAGAAACTCTTT. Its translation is CALWKNYYKKLF.

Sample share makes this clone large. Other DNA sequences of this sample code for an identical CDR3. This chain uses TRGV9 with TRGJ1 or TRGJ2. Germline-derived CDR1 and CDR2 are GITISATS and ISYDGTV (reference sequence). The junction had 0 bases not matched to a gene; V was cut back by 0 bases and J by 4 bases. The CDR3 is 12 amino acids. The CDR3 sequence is CALWEVYYKKLF. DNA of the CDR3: TGTGCCTTGTGGGAGGTGTATTATAAGAAACTCTTT.

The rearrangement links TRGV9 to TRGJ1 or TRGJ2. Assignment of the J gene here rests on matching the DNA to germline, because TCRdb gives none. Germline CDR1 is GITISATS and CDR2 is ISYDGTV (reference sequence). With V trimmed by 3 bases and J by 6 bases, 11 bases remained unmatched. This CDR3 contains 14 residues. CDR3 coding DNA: TGTGCCTTGTGGGAGACCCGGCGGGGTTATAAGAAACTCTTT. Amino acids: CALWETRRGYKKLF.